Presented here are 18 T cell receptor beta chains from one specimen sequenced in a study of shared T cell receptors in the human thymus. TCRdb's table, derived via immunoSEQ multiplex PCR, lists solely in-frame clones and lacks some. This table has fewer than 700,000 clones, 85% to 90% appearing once. The data were also submitted as part of a second study, on human thymus T cells.

Sequences were obtained from thymocytes. The receptors shown here come from a boy less than two years old with a congenital heart defect.

The count of this clone is one. This chain connects TRBV11-2 to TRBJ2-7; the D gene is possibly TRBD2 (6 bases). Per germline, CDR1 SGHAT and CDR2 FQNNGV. Trimming stripped 3 bases from V and 2 bases from J, with 23 bases between. This CDR3 region has 18 residues. DNA of the CDR3: TGTGCCAGCAGCTTCTTTGGGGTTCGGGCGGGGACTCCCTACGAGCAGTACTTC. This sequence encodes CASSFFGVRAGTPYEQYF.

The chain uses TRBV7-9 and TRBJ1-1; 10 bases are shared with TRBD1. Unmatched junction bases numbered 5, after V lost 1 base and J lost 0 bases. Germline values: CDR1 SEHNR, CDR2 FQNEAQ (reference sequence). The CDR3 extends over 17 amino acids. The CDR3 region has the DNA TGTGCCAGCAGCTTAGGCCGGACAGGGGGGATGAACACTGAAGCTTTCTTT. Protein: CASSLGRTGGMNTEAFF.

This clone was observed once. The V call is TRBV28, the J call TRBJ2-3, with TRBD1 matching 9 bases. CDR3 length equals 18 residues. Germline trimming cut 6 bases from V and 0 bases from J; bases unmatched to any gene: 13. CDR1 and CDR2 (germline): MDHEN, SYDVKM. This CDR3 is CASRGTGYRGSSTDTQYF. The CDR3 DNA sequence: TGTGCCAGCAGGGGGACAGGGTATAGAGGCTCGAGCACAGATACGCAGTATTTT. Full variable domain (outside the CDR3, taken from reference TRBV28 and TRBJ2-3): DVKVTQSSRYLVKRTGEKVFLECVQDMDHENMFWYRQDPGLGLRLIYFSYDVKMKEKGDIPEGYSVSREKKERFSLILESASTNQTSMYLCASRGTGYRGSSTDTQYFGPGTRLTVL.

The rearrangement links TRBV27 to TRBJ2-2; D possibly corresponds to TRBD2 (5 bases). This CDR3 comprises 12 residues. Deletions cut 7 bases from V and 5 bases from J, with 8 bases between. Germline-derived CDR1 and CDR2 are MNHEY and SMNVEV (reference sequence). The DNA for the CDR3 is TGTGCCAGCACGGGCGGGACCGGGGAGCTGTTTTTT. Its translation is CASTGGTGELFF.

V usage is TRBV30 and J usage is TRBJ2-5, with D hard to call. The CDR3 runs 13 residues. V was clipped by 0 bases and J by 5 bases, with 10 bases between them. The germline CDR1 and CDR2 sequences are GTSNPN and SVGIG (reference sequence). CDR3 loop: CAWSVSGGETQYF. As DNA, the CDR3 is TGTGCCTGGAGTGTATCGGGTGGGGAGACCCAGTACTTC. The full variable domain, rest sourced from reference TRBV30 and TRBJ2-5, is SQTIHQWPATLVQPVGSPLSLECTVEGTSNPNLYWYRQAAGRGLQLLFYSVGIGQISSEVPQNLSASRPQDRQFILSSKKLLLSDSGFYLCAWSVSGGETQYFGPGTRLLVL.

The V gene is TRBV9, the J gene TRBJ2-3, with 11 bases that match TRBD2. The V gene's germline CDR1 is SGDLS and CDR2 YYNGEE. V was pared by 0 bases and J by 5 bases, with 8 bases of the junction left unmatched. CDR3 length: 17 amino acids. The CDR3 DNA is TGTGCCAGCAGCGTAGCTGGTACTAGCGGGAGCGGAGATACGCAGTATTTT. Translation: CASSVAGTSGSGDTQYF.

V gene TRBV19 combines with J gene TRBJ2-5, with 7 bases identical to TRBD1. The J call may be in error: the DNA end matches TRBJ2-7 better. Germline CDR1 reads LNHDA; CDR2 reads SQIVND (reference sequence). The CDR3 contains 13 residues. The CDR3 coding sequence is TGTGCCAGTTCGACAGGGAGCTCCTACGAGCAGTACTTC. Its protein product is CASSTGSSYEQYF.

DNA of the CDR3: TGTGCTAGTGGTTTGGCCCTTTGGACAGGGTTCTACGAGCAGTACTTC. Amino acids: CASGLALWTGFYEQYF. The gene calls are TRBV12-5 and TRBJ2-7; 8 nucleotides line up with TRBD1. Germline loops: CDR1 LGHNT, CDR2 FRNRAP. The length of the CDR3 is 16 residues. The trim removed 1 base at V and 3 bases at J, leaving 8 bases unmatched.

V gene TRBV19 combines with J gene TRBJ2-7; tentatively, D is TRBD1 (6 bases). Germline values: CDR1 LNHDA, CDR2 SQIVND (reference sequence). V gave up 1 base and J gave up 3 bases, with 7 bases separating them. This CDR3 comprises 13 residues. CDR3 loop: CASSIVQGYEQYF. The CDR3 DNA follows: TGTGCCAGTAGTATAGTACAGGGCTACGAGCAGTACTTC.

The genes are TRBV30 and TRBJ2-7; D possibly corresponds to TRBD1 (5 bases). Germline V gene lookup returns CDR1 GTSNPN and CDR2 SVGIG (reference sequence). There are 17 residues in the CDR3. The ends were cut back, 0 bases at V and 0 bases at J, with 18 bases in the middle. Written as DNA, the CDR3 is TGTGCCTGGAGTGTAGGGGTTGGTGGGATCTACTCCTACGAGCAGTACTTC. Encoded protein: CAWSVGVGGIYSYEQYF.

The DNA for the CDR3 is TGCAGCGTTGTACATGGACAGGGGGCTTGGCCCAATGAGCAGTTCTTC. Its protein is CSVVHGQGAWPNEQFF. The V gene is TRBV29-1, the J gene TRBJ2-1; TRBD1 aligns across 11 bases. The V segment lost 4 bases and the J segment 6 bases; nucleotides outside the gene matches: 11. Germline V gene sequence: CDR1 SQVTM, CDR2 ANQGSEA. The CDR3 is 16 amino acids.

The chain has TRBV11-3 and TRBJ2-1; 9 nucleotides match TRBD2. CDR1 is SGHNT, CDR2 YENEEA, per germline. The trim removed 0 bases at V and 0 bases at J, leaving 0 bases unmatched. The length of the CDR3 is 16 residues. In nucleotides, the CDR3 is TGTGCCAGCAGCTTAGATAGCGGGAGCTCCTACAATGAGCAGTTCTTC. This sequence encodes CASSLDSGSSYNEQFF.

The chain's CDR3 is CASSRLGRVNEQFF. CDR3 bases: TGTGCCAGCAGTAGGTTAGGGAGGGTCAATGAGCAGTTCTTC. The V and J genes are TRBV27 and TRBJ2-1; 7 nucleotides line up with TRBD2. The junction had 7 bases not matched to a gene; V was cut back by 5 bases and J by 6 bases. The CDR3 totals 14 residues. The V gene's germline CDR1 is MNHEY and CDR2 SMNVEV (reference sequence).

This clone was recorded a few times. V and J are TRBV19 and TRBJ2-3, with 7 bases identical to TRBD1. Unmatched junction bases numbered 5, after V lost 7 bases and J lost 10 bases. CDR1 is LNHDA and CDR2 is SQIVND in the germline V gene (reference sequence). This CDR3 has 11 amino acids. CDR3: CASTYRGAQYF. The DNA of the CDR3 is TGTGCCAGTACCTACAGGGGAGCGCAGTATTTT.

This sequence joins TRBV4-1 and TRBJ2-3; unclear D gene. Trimming took 0 bases from V and 3 from J, leaving 7 bases between them. The CDR3 covers 14 residues. Germline assignment: CDR1 MGHRA and CDR2 YSYEKL. The CDR3 sequence: CASSQDGETDTQYF. As DNA, the CDR3 is TGCGCCAGCAGCCAAGATGGAGAGACAGATACGCAGTATTTT.

J is TRBJ1-2 and V is TRBV25-1; D not certain. This CDR3 is built from 16 residues. V lost 6 bases to trimming and J lost 0 bases, with 17 bases between them. In germline, CDR1 is MGHDK, CDR2 SYGVNS. In DNA, the CDR3 is TGTGCCAGCAGCCCCCGGCGTGGGCCGACTAACTATGGCTACACCTTC. Protein product: CASSPRRGPTNYGYTF.

The chain is built from TRBV7-2 and TRBJ2-3; the D is unclear. Trimming stripped 3 bases from V and 2 bases from J, with 12 bases between. The CDR3 is made up of 15 amino acids. Germline CDR1 SGHTA, CDR2 FQGNSA. As DNA, the CDR3 is TGTGCCAGCAGCTTCGTAGGCGGATTCACAGATACGCAGTATTTT. Translation: CASSFVGGFTDTQYF.

The J gene is TRBJ2-7, the V gene TRBV6-5; D may be TRBD2 (7 bases). With 2 bases removed from V and 0 bases from J, the gap between germline ends came to 11 bases. Germline CDR1 reads MNHEY; CDR2 reads SVGAGI. This CDR3 is 15 amino acids long. DNA of the CDR3: TGTGCCAGCAGTTACGGGGGGGCGAGCTCCTACGAGCAGTACTTC. Translated, it gives CASSYGGASSYEQYF.